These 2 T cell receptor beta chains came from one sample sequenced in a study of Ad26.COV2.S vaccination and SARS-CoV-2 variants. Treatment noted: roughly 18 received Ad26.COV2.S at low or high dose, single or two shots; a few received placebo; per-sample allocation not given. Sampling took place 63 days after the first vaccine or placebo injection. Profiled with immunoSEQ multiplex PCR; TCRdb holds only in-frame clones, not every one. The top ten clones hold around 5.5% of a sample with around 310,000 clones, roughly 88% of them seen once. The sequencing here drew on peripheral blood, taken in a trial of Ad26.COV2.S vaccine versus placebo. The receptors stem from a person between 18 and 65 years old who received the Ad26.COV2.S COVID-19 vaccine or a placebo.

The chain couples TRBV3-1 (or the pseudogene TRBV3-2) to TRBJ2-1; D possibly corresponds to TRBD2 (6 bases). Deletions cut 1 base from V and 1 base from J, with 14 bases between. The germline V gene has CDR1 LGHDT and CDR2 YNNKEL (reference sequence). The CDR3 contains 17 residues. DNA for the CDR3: TGTGCCAGCAGCCAAGGATCCGGGGGATTATCCTACAATGAGCAGTTCTTC. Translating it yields CASSQGSGGLSYNEQFF.

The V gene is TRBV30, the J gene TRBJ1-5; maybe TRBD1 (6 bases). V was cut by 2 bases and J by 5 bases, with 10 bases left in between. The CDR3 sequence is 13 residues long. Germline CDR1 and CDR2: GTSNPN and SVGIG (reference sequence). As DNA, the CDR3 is TGTGCCTGGAGTCCCGGACAGTATCAGCCCCAGCATTTT. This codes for CAWSPGQYQPQHF.